The 2 T cell receptor beta chains reported below all come from one sample, sequenced in a study of cytomegalovirus exposure and HLA in healthy donors. The PCR was carried out with 60 Vbeta primers and 13 Jbeta primers. Measured with immunoSEQ multiplex PCR; TCRdb has only the in-frame clones, and not every one. The table includes 150,000 or so clones, approximately 84% detected once. Specimen: PBMCs. These receptors were taken from a man aged 25-40 years in good health and CMV-seronegative.

This clone was counted only a few times. The DNA of the CDR3 is TGTGCCAGTACCCCACTTGGGGAGGGGAATTGGGTCCTGGATCAGCCCCAGCATTTT. Its protein is CASTPLGEGNWVLDQPQHF. This chain joins TRBV19 and TRBJ1-5, with a weak D call TRBD1 (5 bases). This CDR3 contains 19 residues. Germline-derived CDR1 and CDR2 are LNHDA and SQIVND (reference sequence). The ends were cut back, 7 bases at V and 5 bases at J, with 30 bases in the middle.

The chain recombines TRBV4-1 with TRBJ2-2, with TRBD2 matching 10 bases. Germline V gives CDR1 MGHRA, CDR2 YSYEKL. J was trimmed by 0 bases and V by 5 bases; bases with no gene match: 9. This CDR3 is 18 amino acids long. The chain's CDR3 is CASSGRTSGFANTGELFF. The CDR3 nucleotides are TGCGCCAGCAGCGGACGGACTAGCGGTTTCGCGAACACCGGGGAGCTGTTTTTT.